Listed below are T cell receptor beta chains from one sample, sequenced in a study of blood T cell repertoires in COVID-19. Some clones are missing from TCRdb's copy, which holds only in-frame ones; the method was immunoSEQ multiplex PCR. The sample yields about 260,000 clones, about 89% seen once. Sample: peripheral blood. Every receptor here comes from a woman aged 40-49 years who had recovered from COVID-19. Both conserved end residues are part of each CDR3. Fields, in order: J gene, V gene, CDR3 protein.

J gene: TRBJ1-4
V gene: TRBV20-1
CDR3 protein: CSASPGEKLFF

J gene: TRBJ1-3
V gene: TRBV2
CDR3 protein: CASAPGQGRNTIYF

J gene: TRBJ1-2
V gene: TRBV7-2
CDR3 protein: CASRTGFRGYTF

J gene: TRBJ1-1
V gene: TRBV5-6
CDR3 protein: CASSLGIEAFF

J gene: TRBJ2-3
V gene: TRBV5-8
CDR3 protein: CASSFWRGADTQYF

J gene: TRBJ1-2
V gene: TRBV5-4
CDR3 protein: CASSSPGQGTFYGYTF

J gene: TRBJ2-7
V gene: TRBV7-9
CDR3 protein: CASSSRAREQYF

J gene: TRBJ2-1
V gene: TRBV7-9
CDR3 protein: CASSLFAEQFF

J gene: TRBJ2-1
V gene: TRBV9
CDR3 protein: CASTPSGGPYNEQFF

J gene: TRBJ1-1
V gene: TRBV18
CDR3 protein: CASSGPGKTGGTEAFF

J gene: TRBJ1-1
V gene: TRBV6-4
CDR3 protein: CASREAGAGRKAFF

J gene: TRBJ2-2
V gene: TRBV6-2/TRBV6-3
CDR3 protein: CASSLQVGPGELFF

J gene: TRBJ2-7
V gene: TRBV20-1
CDR3 protein: CSASEAVLGEQYF

J gene: TRBJ1-1
V gene: TRBV2
CDR3 protein: CASSVKGGATEAFF

J gene: TRBJ1-6
V gene: TRBV9
CDR3 protein: CASSVDLQGALHF

J gene: TRBJ1-2
V gene: TRBV6-4
CDR3 protein: CASRVKTGTGARFNYGYTF

J gene: TRBJ1-6
V gene: TRBV6-5
CDR3 protein: CASSPGRESPLHF

J gene: TRBJ2-3
V gene: TRBV24-1
CDR3 protein: CATSDPTGPGPDTQYF

J gene: TRBJ2-1
V gene: TRBV7-9
CDR3 protein: CASSRRGGLSYNEQFF

J gene: TRBJ2-5
V gene: TRBV19
CDR3 protein: CASSPGGGGIQYF

J gene: TRBJ1-2
V gene: TRBV7-2
CDR3 protein: CASSLARITYGYTF

J gene: TRBJ1-4
V gene: TRBV4-2
CDR3 protein: CASSPGGGGEKLFF

J gene: TRBJ1-2
V gene: TRBV3-1/TRBV3-2
CDR3 protein: CASSQDLTDSNYGYTF

J gene: TRBJ2-2
V gene: TRBV6-1
CDR3 protein: CASSEAVGLANTGELFF

J gene: TRBJ1-2
V gene: TRBV7-2
CDR3 protein: CASSLSGEGGYTF

J gene: TRBJ1-6
V gene: TRBV28
CDR3 protein: CASSLVDRDNSPLHF

J gene: TRBJ1-2
V gene: TRBV30
CDR3 protein: CAWSAGQGDGYTF

J gene: TRBJ2-7
V gene: TRBV7-8
CDR3 protein: CASSQTGSPYEQYF

J gene: TRBJ2-5
V gene: TRBV10-3
CDR3 protein: CAISPDRQETQYF

J gene: TRBJ1-2
V gene: TRBV6-1
CDR3 protein: CASSERGTGYGYTF

J gene: TRBJ2-7
V gene: TRBV3-1/TRBV3-2
CDR3 protein: CASSQASGATYEQYF

J gene: TRBJ2-3
V gene: TRBV29-1
CDR3 protein: CSVERAGGLGDTQYF

J gene: TRBJ2-3
V gene: TRBV7-2
CDR3 protein: CASSLGVALSTDTQYF

J gene: TRBJ1-1
V gene: TRBV10-3
CDR3 protein: CAISEQGSNTEAFF

J gene: TRBJ1-6
V gene: TRBV18
CDR3 protein: CASSPRQGASNSPLHF

J gene: TRBJ1-1
V gene: TRBV30
CDR3 protein: CAPGGPMNTEAFF

J gene: TRBJ1-2
V gene: TRBV27
CDR3 protein: CASKDILGYGYTF

J gene: TRBJ1-6
V gene: TRBV10-3
CDR3 protein: CAISEPGSGNLHF

J gene: TRBJ2-5
V gene: TRBV7-2
CDR3 protein: CASSRLLSGSEETQYF

J gene: TRBJ1-2
V gene: TRBV5-4
CDR3 protein: CASSQRRGGHGYTF

J gene: TRBJ1-2
V gene: TRBV19
CDR3 protein: CASSIWGPDYGYTF

J gene: TRBJ1-2
V gene: TRBV6-5
CDR3 protein: CASRKTGTLGGYTF

J gene: TRBJ2-5
V gene: TRBV5-4
CDR3 protein: CASSLWDRQETQYF

J gene: TRBJ2-1
V gene: TRBV18
CDR3 protein: CASSPRGSGDNEQFF

J gene: TRBJ1-3
V gene: TRBV4-1
CDR3 protein: CASSQEGRPSGNTIYF

J gene: TRBJ1-5
V gene: TRBV28
CDR3 protein: CASSLQGWGNQPQHF

J gene: TRBJ1-6
V gene: TRBV5-1
CDR3 protein: CASSQTAYNSPLHF

J gene: TRBJ1-2
V gene: TRBV29-1
CDR3 protein: CSVEDSYYGYTF

J gene: TRBJ1-4
V gene: TRBV30
CDR3 protein: CAWAPGTSREKLFF

J gene: TRBJ1-6
V gene: TRBV7-9
CDR3 protein: CASSLIQGVGSPLHF

J gene: TRBJ1-1
V gene: TRBV3-1/TRBV3-2
CDR3 protein: CASSPGQLYEAFF

J gene: TRBJ2-4
V gene: TRBV5-4
CDR3 protein: CASSLRSEAKNIQYF

J gene: TRBJ2-7
V gene: TRBV5-4
CDR3 protein: CALTGGESSYEQYF

J gene: TRBJ1-1
V gene: TRBV5-6
CDR3 protein: CASSRPGTGDLNTEAFF

J gene: TRBJ1-2
V gene: TRBV30
CDR3 protein: CAWSVLHGTEGYTF

J gene: TRBJ1-1
V gene: TRBV5-1
CDR3 protein: CASSLYGRASTEAFF